The rows below give T cell receptor beta chains drawn from one sample of a study of siplizumab effects on memory and regulatory T cells. Libraries were prepared by immunoSEQ multiplex PCR; TCRdb keeps only in-frame clonotypes and omits some of them. The table records around 61,000 clones, about 98% of them present only once. The specimen sequenced was naive CD8+ T cells sorted from blood. These receptors were taken from a human donor in good health. Each CDR3 is given with its conserved first and last residue. The D gene is left open where the match is weak. For some rows the clone size is stated as once, few or many, or as a class when expanded; others skip it.

TRBJ1-1 TRBV6-6 once TRBD1 TGTGCCAGCAGACCGACAGGGAACCCTGAAGCTTTCTTT CASRPTGNPEAFF
TRBJ2-1 TRBV10-3 . TRBD2 TGTGCCATCAGTGAGGGGAGGGAGCACAATGAGCAGTTCTTC CAISEGREHNEQFF
TRBJ2-1 TRBV7-9 . TRBD2 TGTGCCAGCAGCTCCGGGACTAGCGGGGGGAGCTCCTACAATGAGCAGTTCTTC CASSSGTSGGSSYNEQFF
TRBJ2-4 TRBV28 . . TGTGCCAGCAGCCCTAAGCTAGCCAAAAACATTCAGTACTTC CASSPKLAKNIQYF
TRBJ1-1 TRBV10-2 . TRBD1 TGCGCCAGCAGTGAGCCAGGGACAGTCTGGCGTGAAGCTTTCTTT CASSEPGTVWREAFF
TRBJ2-2 TRBV4-1 . . TGCGCCAGCAGCCCGGGCGGAAACACCGGGGAGCTGTTTTTT CASSPGGNTGELFF
TRBJ2-2 TRBV6-4 once . TGTGCCAGCAGTCGGGAAAACACCGGGGAGCTGTTTTTT CASSRENTGELFF
TRBJ1-1 TRBV9 once . TGTGCCAGCAGCGCTCTGGGCGGTCGCACTGAAGCTTTCTTT CASSALGGRTEAFF
TRBJ2-3 TRBV7-6 . . TGTGCCAGCAGCCGGACTACCCTTAGCACAGATACGCAGTATTTT CASSRTTLSTDTQYF
TRBJ2-7 TRBV9 . TRBD2 TGTGCCAGCAGCGTTCAAGGACTAGCGGACTACGAGCAGTACTTC CASSVQGLADYEQYF
TRBJ2-7 TRBV28 . . TGTGCCAGCAGTTTCGGGGCAGAAGCCTACGAGCAGTACTTC CASSFGAEAYEQYF
TRBJ2-1 TRBV5-8 . TRBD2 TGTGCCAGCAGCTTGGGGGCCGGGACTAGCGGGAGAGGGAATGAGCAGTTCTTC CASSLGAGTSGRGNEQFF
TRBJ2-7 TRBV4-1 . . TGCGCCAGCAGCGGCAAGGGGGGGACGCCGCTCTACGAGCAGTACTTC CASSGKGGTPLYEQYF
TRBJ2-3 TRBV11-1 . TRBD2 TGTGCCAGCAGCTCATCGAGACTAGCGGGAGGGCGCACAGATACGCAGTATTTT CASSSSRLAGGRTDTQYF
TRBJ2-7 TRBV2 . . TGTGCCAGCGACTATGACAGCTCCTACGAGCAGTACTTC CASDYDSSYEQYF
TRBJ2-3 TRBV28 . . TGTGCCAGCAGCCTGGGGGGATACACAGATACGCAGTATTTT CASSLGGYTDTQYF
TRBJ2-2 TRBV4-2 . TRBD1 TGTGCCAGCAGCCAAGATTGGGGACAGGGCACCGGGGAGCTGTTTTTT CASSQDWGQGTGELFF
TRBJ2-7 TRBV4-1 . . TGCGCCAGCAGCCCAGACGAGGTCGAGCAGTACTTC CASSPDEVEQYF
TRBJ2-7 TRBV4-3 . . TGCGCCAGCAGCCAACGACAGACCCACTCCTACGAGCAGTACTTC CASSQRQTHSYEQYF
TRBJ1-4 TRBV2 . TRBD1 TGTGCCAGCGGGGGGAAGGGGGCCCATTCACTGTTTTTT CASGGKGAHSLFF
TRBJ2-5 TRBV6-6 . . TGTGCCAGCAGTCCCACGACAGAGGGGGTCCAAGAGACCCAGTACTTC CASSPTTEGVQETQYF
TRBJ2-3 TRBV4-1 . . TGCGCCAGCAGCCAAGATCCTGGGGGAGCAGATACGCAGTATTTT CASSQDPGGADTQYF
TRBJ2-7 TRBV15 . . TGTGCCACCAGCACAGCGGGCATTTACGAGCAGTACTTC CATSTAGIYEQYF
TRBJ1-2 TRBV2 . . TGTGCCAGGGCTAGAGGAACAGTCGGCTACACCTTC CARARGTVGYTF
TRBJ1-2 TRBV2 . . TGTGCCAGCAGTTCCCCCTTCGACATTGGCAGGGAAGGAGGCTACACCTTC CASSSPFDIGREGGYTF
TRBJ2-7 TRBV27 . TRBD2 TGTGCCAGCAGGGACCTGCTAGCGGGAGCCCTCGAGCAGTACTTC CASRDLLAGALEQYF
TRBJ2-6 TRBV11-1 . . TGTGCCAGCAGCTTAGAATTCCAGGCCGGGGCCAACGTCCTGACTTTC CASSLEFQAGANVLTF
TRBJ2-7 TRBV29-1 . TRBD2 TGCAGCGTTGTTACTAGCGGGAGGGGGTACGAGCAGTACTTC CSVVTSGRGYEQYF
TRBJ2-5 TRBV27 . . TGTGCCAGCAGTTTATTCCCAGACCAAGAGACCCAGTACTTC CASSLFPDQETQYF
TRBJ2-1 TRBV9 . TRBD2 TGTGCCAGCAGCGAGGGACTAGCGGGGTACAATGAGCAGTTCTTC CASSEGLAGYNEQFF
TRBJ2-3 TRBV11-2 . . TGTGCCAGCAGCTTAACGATCTGGGGGACTGATACGCAGTATTTT CASSLTIWGTDTQYF
TRBJ2-7 TRBV28 . . TGTGCCAGCAGTCCTACAGGGACCAAGATCTACGAGCAGTACTTC CASSPTGTKIYEQYF